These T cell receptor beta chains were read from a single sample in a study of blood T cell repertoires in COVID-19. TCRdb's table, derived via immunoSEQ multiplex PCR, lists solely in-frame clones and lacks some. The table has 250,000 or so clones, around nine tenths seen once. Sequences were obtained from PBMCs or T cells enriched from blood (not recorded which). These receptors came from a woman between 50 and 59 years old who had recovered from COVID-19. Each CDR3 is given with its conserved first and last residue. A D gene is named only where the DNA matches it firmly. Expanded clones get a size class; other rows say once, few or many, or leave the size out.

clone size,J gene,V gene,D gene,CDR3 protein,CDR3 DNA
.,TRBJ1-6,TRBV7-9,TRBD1,CASSPGQGVNSPLHF,TGTGCCAGCAGCCCGGGACAGGGGGTCAATTCACCCCTCCACTTT
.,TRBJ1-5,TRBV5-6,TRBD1,CASSSGTGNQPQHF,TGTGCCAGCAGCTCCGGGACAGGCAATCAGCCCCAGCATTTT
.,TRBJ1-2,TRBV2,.,CASRAEHGYTF,TGTGCCAGCAGGGCCGAACATGGCTACACCTTC
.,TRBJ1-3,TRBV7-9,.,CASSFHGSGNTIYF,TGTGCCAGCAGCTTTCACGGCTCTGGAAACACCATATATTTT
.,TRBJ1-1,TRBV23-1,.,CASSQLSRESTEAFF,TGCGCCAGCAGTCAACTCAGTCGGGAGAGCACTGAAGCTTTCTTT
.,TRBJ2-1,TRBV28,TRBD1,CASSRRGTGVGEQFF,TGTGCCAGCAGCCGGCGGGGGACAGGGGTCGGAGAGCAGTTCTTC
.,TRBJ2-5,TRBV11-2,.,CASSSQRLRSWAQYF,TGTGCCAGCAGCTCGCAAAGACTGCGATCTTGGGCCCAGTACTTC
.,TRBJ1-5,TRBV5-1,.,CASSLSGTSNQPQHF,TGCGCCAGCAGCTTGTCCGGGACAAGCAATCAGCCCCAGCATTTT
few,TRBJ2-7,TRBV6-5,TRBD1,CASSSSTGYYEQYF,TGTGCCAGCAGTTCGTCGACAGGGTACTACGAGCAGTACTTC
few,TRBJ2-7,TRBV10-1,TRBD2,CASSERAGRYEQYF,TGCGCCAGCAGTGAGAGAGCGGGAAGATACGAGCAGTACTTC
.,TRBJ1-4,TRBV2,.,CASSVGERNEKLFF,TGTGCCAGCAGTGTTGGAGAGAGAAATGAAAAACTGTTTTTT
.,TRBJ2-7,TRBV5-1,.,CASSQGTGLTYEQYF,TGCGCCAGCAGCCAAGGAACAGGCCTCACCTACGAGCAGTACTTC
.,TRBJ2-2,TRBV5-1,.,CASSFKRGNLAGELFF,TGCGCCAGCAGCTTTAAAAGGGGGAATTTGGCCGGGGAGCTGTTTTTT
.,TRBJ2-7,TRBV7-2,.,CASSYTGGSYEQYF,TGTGCCAGCAGCTATACTGGAGGCTCCTACGAGCAGTACTTC
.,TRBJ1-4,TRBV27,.,CASSLKGANEKLFF,TGTGCCAGCAGTTTGAAAGGGGCTAATGAAAAACTGTTTTTT
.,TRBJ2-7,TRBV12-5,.,CASGLGVAEQYF,TGTGCTAGTGGTCTCGGGGTTGCCGAGCAGTACTTC
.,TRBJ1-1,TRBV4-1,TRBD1,CASRHPGQGIRGYTEAFF,TGCGCCAGCAGACATCCCGGACAGGGGATAAGAGGATACACTGAAGCTTTCTTT
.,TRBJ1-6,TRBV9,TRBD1,CASSPSGQSSYNSPLHF,TGTGCCAGCAGCCCTTCGGGACAGAGCTCCTATAATTCACCCCTCCACTTT
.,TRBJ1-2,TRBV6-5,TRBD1,CASSQAGTGDYGYTF,TGTGCCAGCAGTCAGGCCGGGACAGGGGACTATGGCTACACCTTC
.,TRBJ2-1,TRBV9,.,CASSVVGRAGEQFF,TGTGCCAGCAGCGTAGTTGGTCGGGCAGGGGAGCAGTTCTTC
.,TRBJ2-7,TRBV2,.,CASRQNSEQYF,TGTGCCAGCCGACAGAATTCCGAGCAGTACTTC
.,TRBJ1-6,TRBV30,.,CAWSVIGKPYNSPLHF,TGTGCCTGGAGCGTTATCGGTAAACCCTATAATTCACCCCTCCACTTT
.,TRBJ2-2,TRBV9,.,CASSARGNTGELFF,TGTGCCAGCAGCGCCAGGGGCAACACCGGGGAGCTGTTTTTT
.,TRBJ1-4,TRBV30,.,CAWSADSNEKLFF,TGTGCCTGGAGTGCGGACAGTAATGAAAAACTGTTTTTT